One and the same sample provided the 29 T cell receptor beta chains below, sequenced in a study of cytomegalovirus exposure and HLA in healthy donors. The study ran its PCR with 60 Vbeta and 13 Jbeta primers. TCRdb's table, derived via immunoSEQ multiplex PCR, lists solely in-frame clones and lacks some. The table lists around 150,000 clones, 75% to 85% of them singletons. The sequenced sample was PBMCs. The receptor set was obtained from a woman aged 45-60 years in good health and CMV-seronegative.

The chain recombines TRBV7-2 with TRBJ2-7, with 13 bases matching TRBD2. CDR3 size: 16 residues. Germline V gene sequence: CDR1 SGHTA, CDR2 FQGNSA. The V gene end was trimmed by 0 bases and the J gene end by 7 bases; junction bases not matched to a gene: 6. The CDR3 DNA reads TGTGCCAGCAGCTTAGCTTATGGGACTAGCGGGGTGGAGCAGTACTTC. Translating it yields CASSLAYGTSGVEQYF.

The gene calls are TRBV28 and TRBJ2-1; a possible D gene is TRBD2 (6 bases). V dropped 6 bases and J dropped 2 bases, with 14 bases sitting between them. The CDR3 covers 15 residues. Germline CDR1 is MDHEN and CDR2 is SYDVKM. CDR3 protein: CASSSRETAYNEQFF. CDR3 sequence (DNA): TGTGCCAGCAGCTCCCGGGAGACCGCCTACAATGAGCAGTTCTTC.

This clone was recorded only once. The chain carries TRBV30 and TRBJ1-1; TRBD1 is a possible D gene (6 bases). CDR1 and CDR2 from the germline V gene are GTSNPN and SVGIG (reference sequence). CDR3 length: 12 residues. V lost 2 bases, J lost 11 bases, and 15 bases lay in between. DNA for the CDR3: TGTGCCTGGAGTCCGGACGGGGGGCGGGCTTTCTTT. It encodes CAWSPDGGRAFF. Based on the CDR3 plus reference TRBV30 and TRBJ1-1, the full variable domain is SQTIHQWPATLVQPVGSPLSLECTVEGTSNPNLYWYRQAAGRGLQLLFYSVGIGQISSEVPQNLSASRPQDRQFILSSKKLLLSDSGFYLCAWSPDGGRAFFGQGTRLTVV.

The chain has TRBV15 and TRBJ2-7, with 7 positions matching TRBD1. V lost 3 bases to trimming and J lost 1 base; unmatched junction nucleotides: 6. The CDR3 extends over 15 amino acids. CDR1 and CDR2 from the germline V gene are LNHNV and YYDKDF (reference sequence). DNA for the CDR3: TGTGCCACCAGCAGCGAAAGACAGGGTTCCTACGAGCAGTACTTC. It specifies CATSSERQGSYEQYF.

Note on this clone: One end of the junction varies from germline; a read error may be responsible. This sequence joins TRBV7-9 and TRBJ2-7; TRBD2 agrees at 8 bases. From germline, CDR1 is SEHNR and CDR2 FQNEAQ (reference sequence). The CDR3 has 17 amino acids. The CDR3, as DNA: TGTTCCAGCAGCTTAACCCGGGACTGGCGGGGGGCCGACGAGCAGTACTTC. This encodes CSSSLTRDWRGADEQYF.

The chain combines TRBV27 with TRBJ2-2; the match to TRBD2 covers 10 bases. CDR3 length equals 16 residues. Germline values: CDR1 MNHEY, CDR2 SMNVEV (reference sequence). V shed 4 bases and J 0 bases; nucleotides not matched to a gene: 2. DNA for the CDR3: TGTGCCAGCAGTTCTCTAGCGGGAGCGAACACCGGGGAGCTGTTTTTT. Its translation is CASSSLAGANTGELFF.

This chain joins TRBV5-1 and TRBJ2-5, with a tentative D call TRBD2 (6 bases). The CDR3 has 14 residues. Germline values: CDR1 SGHRS, CDR2 YFSETQ. The germline V and J ends were trimmed by 0 bases and 5 bases, with 11 bases remaining between them. CDR3 nucleotides: TGCGCCAGCAGCTTGGCCGCGGGGCCCGAGACCCAGTACTTC. It specifies CASSLAAGPETQYF.

The rearrangement links TRBV2 to TRBJ1-1; D perhaps matches TRBD1 (5 bases). Germline V gene data show CDR1 as SNHLY and CDR2 as FYNNEI. The CDR3 sequence is 13 residues long. Trimming cost V 7 bases and J 2 bases, with 11 bases left between them. CDR3 coding DNA: TGTGCCAGCAAAGACAGATTCAACACTGAAGCTTTCTTT. It is translated as CASKDRFNTEAFF.

The CDR3 here is CASSLPGGRTEAFF. In DNA form, the CDR3 reads TGTGCCAGCAGCCTCCCGGGGGGGAGGACTGAAGCTTTCTTT. The chain is built from TRBV4-2 and TRBJ1-1; possible D gene TRBD1, 5 bases. There are 14 residues in the CDR3. Germline CDR1 LGHNA, CDR2 YNFKEQ. With 4 bases removed from V and 5 bases from J, the gap between germline ends came to 14 bases.

This chain joins TRBV19 and TRBJ2-1; D remains unclear. The CDR3 covers 13 residues. Between the trimmed V and J ends, which lost 3 bases and 4 bases, there was a span of 7 bases. From germline, CDR1 is LNHDA and CDR2 SQIVND (reference sequence). The CDR3, as DNA: TGTGCCAGTAGTATGGGCGCGTACAATGAGCAGTTCTTC. Translated, it gives CASSMGAYNEQFF.

On this clone: Other DNA variants within this sample encode the same CDR3. This chain uses TRBV6-1 with TRBJ1-6, with 8 bases lining up with TRBD1. The CDR3 contains 15 residues. V lost 8 bases, J lost 5 bases, and 8 bases stayed unmatched. Per germline, CDR1 MNHNS and CDR2 SASEGT. CDR3 sequence (DNA): TGTGCCAGCGTATCCGGGACAGGAGATAATTCACCCCTCCACTTT. This sequence encodes CASVSGTGDNSPLHF.

The chain employs TRBV7-9 and TRBJ2-1; the D is unclear. This CDR3 has 14 residues. The V end lost 0 bases, the J end lost 3 bases, and 6 bases lay between the germline ends. Germline lookup yields CDR1 SEHNR and CDR2 FQNEAQ (reference sequence). In DNA, the CDR3 is TGTGCCAGCAGCTTAGCGGCGGTCTACAATGAGCAGTTCTTC. Residues: CASSLAAVYNEQFF.

V is TRBV5-6 and J is TRBJ2-6; D unclear. Trimming shortened V by 4 bases and J by 4 bases, and 15 bases separated the two germline ends. The germline V gene has CDR1 SGHDT and CDR2 YYEEEE. The CDR3 totals 16 residues. Here the CDR3 reads CASSLRSYSGANVLTF. CDR3 nucleotides: TGTGCCAGCAGCCTCCGAAGTTACTCCGGGGCCAACGTCCTGACTTTC.

The V call is TRBV7-6, the J call TRBJ2-2; 8 bases are a match to TRBD2. CDR3 length equals 16 residues. Germline V gene sequence: CDR1 SGHVS, CDR2 FNYEAQ. V lost 5 bases to trimming and J lost 1 base; unmatched junction nucleotides: 6. The CDR3 protein is CASSDERGRNTGELFF. In DNA form, the CDR3 reads TGTGCCAGCAGCGACGAGCGGGGGCGGAACACCGGGGAGCTGTTTTTT.

This clone was seen just once. The CDR3 spells CASSLLGQGARREKLFF. The DNA of the CDR3 is TGTGCCAGCAGTTTATTGGGACAGGGGGCACGGAGGGAAAAACTGTTTTTT. The J gene is TRBJ1-4, the V gene TRBV27; 12 nucleotides line up with TRBD1. Germline CDR1 MNHEY, CDR2 SMNVEV (reference sequence). With 1 base clipped from V and 8 bases from J, the junction kept 8 bases outside the gene matches. CDR3 size: 17 residues.

The V and J genes are TRBV7-9 and TRBJ1-1; 9 nucleotides agree with TRBD1. The CDR3 is 12 amino acids. Germline CDR1 is SEHNR and CDR2 is FQNEAQ (reference sequence). V gave up 6 bases and J gave up 8 bases; unmatched junction bases: 4. The CDR3 sequence is CASSQDRGEAFF. DNA of the CDR3: TGTGCCAGCAGTCAAGACAGGGGGGAAGCTTTCTTT.

J is TRBJ2-7 and V is TRBV7-6, with D maybe TRBD2 (5 bases). The CDR3 extends over 14 amino acids. V was trimmed by 5 bases and J by 4 bases, leaving 15 bases between them. Germline-derived CDR1 and CDR2 are SGHVS and FNYEAQ. The CDR3 loop reads CASSLRDGIYEQYF. The CDR3 DNA reads as TGTGCCAGCAGCCTCCGAGACGGGATATACGAGCAGTACTTC.

This clone has just a few counts. The rearrangement uses TRBV12-2 and TRBJ2-7; the table's D gene call, TRBD2, was not cross checked with the DNA. TRBV12-2 constitutes a pseudogene. The CDR3 covers 19 residues. CDR3 loop: CASRLDRTSGRAFPYEQYF. The DNA for the CDR3 is TGTGCAAGTCGCTTAGACCGGACTAGCGGGAGGGCGTTCCCCTACGAGCAGTACTTC.

DNA for the CDR3: TGTGCCAGCTCACCAATCGCGAACACCGGGGAGCTGTTTTTT. It translates to CASSPIANTGELFF. The chain uses TRBV18 and TRBJ2-2; D unclear. The length of the CDR3 is 14 residues. Trimming stripped 2 bases from V and 0 bases from J, with 4 bases between. Germline V gene data show CDR1 as KGHSH and CDR2 as LQKENI.

V is TRBV27 and J is TRBJ2-7; 13 bases are a match to TRBD2. This CDR3 is 16 amino acids long. Germline values: CDR1 MNHEY, CDR2 SMNVEV (reference sequence). J gave up 3 bases and V 5 bases, and 7 bases lay outside the gene matches. The CDR3 DNA sequence: TGTGCCAGCAGTCCCCTGACTAGCGGGGGGTACTACGAGCAGTACTTC. It codes for CASSPLTSGGYYEQYF.

The rearrangement links TRBV7-9 to TRBJ1-5, with 9 bases that match TRBD1. The CDR3 covers 14 residues. After removal of 5 bases from V and 4 bases from J, the junction contained 3 bases not matched to a gene. Germline CDR1 and CDR2: SEHNR and FQNEAQ (reference sequence). CDR3 nucleotide sequence: TGTGCCAGCAGCACGACAGGGGGGAATCAGCCCCAGCATTTT. Its protein is CASSTTGGNQPQHF.

J is TRBJ2-5 and V is TRBV7-9, with D possibly matching TRBD2 (6 bases). Deletions cut 3 bases from V and 5 bases from J, with 13 bases between. Germline loops: CDR1 SEHNR, CDR2 FQNEAQ (reference sequence). This CDR3 contains 14 residues. This CDR3 is CASSFGGIQETQYF. The CDR3 region has the DNA TGTGCCAGCAGCTTCGGGGGAATCCAGGAGACCCAGTACTTC.

The gene calls are TRBV4-2 and TRBJ2-3, with D unresolved. Germline V gene data show CDR1 as LGHNA and CDR2 as YNFKEQ. The CDR3 consists of 14 residues. V shed 3 bases and J shed 0 bases, with 7 bases lying between them. The CDR3 here is CASSHPSSTDTQYF. CDR3 DNA: TGTGCCAGCAGCCATCCCTCCAGCACAGATACGCAGTATTTT.

V and J are TRBV30 and TRBJ1-5; D remains unclear. The germline V and J ends were trimmed by 2 bases and 2 bases, with 13 bases remaining between them. Looked up from germline, CDR1 is GTSNPN and CDR2 is SVGIG (reference sequence). The CDR3 contains 15 residues. CDR3 coding DNA: TGTGCCTGGAGTTCGATGCTTCAGGGCAATCAGCCCCAGCATTTT. This gives the protein CAWSSMLQGNQPQHF.

The V gene is TRBV28, the J gene TRBJ2-1; D may be TRBD1 (6 bases). The CDR3 covers 18 residues. V dropped 10 bases and J dropped 1 base, with 26 bases sitting between them. Germline CDR1 reads MDHEN; CDR2 reads SYDVKM. The CDR3 DNA follows: TGTGCCACCAAGTCAACCCCCCACACAGGGTCGTCCTACAATGAGCAGTTCTTC. It encodes CATKSTPHTGSSYNEQFF.

This sequence joins TRBV7-9 and TRBJ2-3; 9 bases match TRBD1. The J segment lost 3 bases and the V segment lost 7 bases, leaving 5 bases of the junction unmatched. This CDR3 is built from 14 residues. Germline V lookup: CDR1 SEHNR, CDR2 FQNEAQ (reference sequence). CDR3 region: CASKGDRATDTQYF. The CDR3 bases are TGTGCCAGCAAAGGGGACAGGGCAACAGATACGCAGTATTTT.

The J gene is TRBJ2-5, the V gene TRBV6-5; TRBD1 matches 7 bases. Germline V CDR1 and CDR2: MNHEY, SVGAGI. CDR3 length: 14 amino acids. Unmatched junction bases numbered 5, after V lost 4 bases and J lost 3 bases. CDR3 amino acids: CASSWPRGKETQYF. Written as DNA, the CDR3 is TGTGCCAGCAGTTGGCCCAGGGGGAAAGAGACCCAGTACTTC.

The chain employs TRBV15 and TRBJ1-5; unclear D gene. Deletions cut 1 base from V and 6 bases from J, with 13 bases between. The V gene's germline CDR1 is LNHNV and CDR2 YYDKDF (reference sequence). This CDR3 is 15 amino acids long. The CDR3 DNA follows: TGTGCCACCAGCAGAGTGTCCGGTTCAGGTCAGCCCCAGCATTTT. Its protein is CATSRVSGSGQPQHF.

The J gene is TRBJ2-3, the V gene TRBV2; D gene unclear. The V gene lost 7 bases and the J gene lost 1 base, with 6 bases spanning the gap. CDR1 and CDR2 from the germline V gene are SNHLY and FYNNEI. CDR3 size: 12 residues. CDR3 DNA sequence: TGTGCCAGCATCATCCGCACAGATACGCAGTATTTT. The encoded protein is CASIIRTDTQYF.